This record covers a single T cell receptor (beta chain). Its antigen is as yet unknown. Looked up from germline, CDR1 is SSHAT and CDR2 is FNYEAQ (reference sequence). V lost 5 bases and J 3 bases, leaving 13 bases between the germline ends. The CDR3 has 15 amino acids. These data come from a study of graft-versus-host responses after intestinal transplantation. Study-wide points: The marrow of recipients harbored GvH clones, and ileum or blood showed some of them first.

Assay: immunoSEQ multiplex PCR; the TCRdb copy retains only in-frame clones and omits some. The sample holds tens of thousands of clones, about 95% seen once. The clonotype comes from a human donor who was the organ donor for an intestinal transplant. The chain has TRBV7-7 and TRBJ2-2; tentative D call: TRBD1 (6 bases). The specimen was unstimulated CD4+ T cells sorted from spleen or lymph node cells, collected before transplant. CDR3 protein: CASSPLQGDTGELFF. The CDR3 DNA is TGTGCCAGCAGCCCGTTACAGGGAGACACCGGGGAGCTGTTTTTT.